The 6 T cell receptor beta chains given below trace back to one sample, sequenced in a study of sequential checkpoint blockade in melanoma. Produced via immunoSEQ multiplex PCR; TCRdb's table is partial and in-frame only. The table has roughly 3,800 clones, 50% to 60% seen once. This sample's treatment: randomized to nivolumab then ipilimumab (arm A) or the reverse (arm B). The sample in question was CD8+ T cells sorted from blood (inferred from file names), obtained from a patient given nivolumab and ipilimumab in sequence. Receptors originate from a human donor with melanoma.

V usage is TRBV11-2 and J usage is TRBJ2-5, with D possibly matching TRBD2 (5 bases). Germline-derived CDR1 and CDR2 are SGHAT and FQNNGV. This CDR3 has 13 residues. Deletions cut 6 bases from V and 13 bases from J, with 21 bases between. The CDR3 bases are TGTGCCAGCAGGCCCGGGCTCGGGGAGACACGGTACTTC. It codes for CASRPGLGETRYF.

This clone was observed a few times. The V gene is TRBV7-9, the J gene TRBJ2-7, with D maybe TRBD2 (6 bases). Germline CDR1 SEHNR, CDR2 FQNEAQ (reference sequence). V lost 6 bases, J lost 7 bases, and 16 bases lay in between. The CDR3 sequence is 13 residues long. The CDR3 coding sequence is TGTGCCAGCAGTAAACTAGCTCAAGGGGAGCAGTACTTC. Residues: CASSKLAQGEQYF.

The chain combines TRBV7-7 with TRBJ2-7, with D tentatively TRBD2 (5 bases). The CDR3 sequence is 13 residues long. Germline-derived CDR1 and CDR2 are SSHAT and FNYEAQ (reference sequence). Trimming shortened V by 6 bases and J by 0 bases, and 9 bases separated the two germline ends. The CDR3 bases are TGTGCCAGCAGGGACGGACTCTCCTACGAGCAGTACTTC. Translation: CASRDGLSYEQYF.

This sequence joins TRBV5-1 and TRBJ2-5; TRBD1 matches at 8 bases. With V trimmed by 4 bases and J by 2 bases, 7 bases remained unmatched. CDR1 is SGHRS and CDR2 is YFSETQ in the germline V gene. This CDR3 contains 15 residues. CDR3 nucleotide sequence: TGCGCCAGCAGCACCCGGGACAGGAGACAAGAGACCCAGTACTTC. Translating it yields CASSTRDRRQETQYF.

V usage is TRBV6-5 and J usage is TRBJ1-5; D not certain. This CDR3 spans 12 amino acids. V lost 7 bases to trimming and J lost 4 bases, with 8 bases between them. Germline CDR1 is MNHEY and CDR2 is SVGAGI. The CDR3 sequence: CASKAQNQPQHF. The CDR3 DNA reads TGTGCCAGCAAAGCCCAAAATCAGCCCCAGCATTTT.

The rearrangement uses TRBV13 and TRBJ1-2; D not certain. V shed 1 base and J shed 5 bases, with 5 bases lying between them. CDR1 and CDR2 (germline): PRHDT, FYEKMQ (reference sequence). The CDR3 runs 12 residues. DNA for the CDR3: TGTGCCAGCAGCTTAGCGCAGTATGGCTACACCTTC. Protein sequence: CASSLAQYGYTF.